A selection of T cell receptor beta chains follows, all from one sample in a study of blood T cell repertoires in COVID-19. Only in-frame clones appear in the TCRdb table, and some are missing; sequencing was by immunoSEQ multiplex PCR. The sample shows 240,000 or so clones, 86% of them seen only once. The specimen sequenced was peripheral blood. All receptors come from a man in his 60s with acute or convalescent COVID-19. The CDR3 runs from the conserved cysteine through the conserved F or W. The D gene is left open where the match is weak. Expanded clones get a size class; other rows say once, few or many, or leave the size out.

D	length	size	V	J	CDR3	DNA
NA	15	NA	TRBV15	TRBJ1-4	CATSEATGANEKLFF	TGTGCCACCAGCGAGGCGACCGGGGCTAATGAAAAACTGTTTTTT
TRBD1	14	NA	TRBV9	TRBJ1-6	CASSRGTGISPLHF	TGTGCCAGCAGCCGCGGGACAGGGATTTCACCCCTCCACTTT
NA	13	few	TRBV7-2	TRBJ1-1	CASSRGGGTEAFF	TGTGCCAGCAGCAGAGGGGGGGGCACTGAAGCTTTCTTT
TRBD2	18	NA	TRBV27	TRBJ2-1	CASSGGLAGVGTYNEQFF	TGTGCCAGCAGTGGGGGACTAGCGGGCGTGGGGACCTACAATGAGCAGTTCTTC
NA	14	NA	TRBV6-5	TRBJ1-5	CASSYRGQNQPQHF	TGTGCCAGCAGTTACCGAGGACAGAATCAGCCCCAGCATTTT
TRBD2	15	NA	TRBV28	TRBJ2-3	CASSLRLAGVGTQYF	TGTGCCAGCAGTCTTCGGCTAGCGGGAGTGGGTACGCAGTATTTT
NA	11	NA	TRBV30	TRBJ1-2	CAWTGGVRYTF	TGTGCCTGGACGGGGGGAGTCCGCTACACCTTC
TRBD1	12	NA	TRBV19	TRBJ2-7	CATWDRSYEQYF	TGTGCCACCTGGGACAGATCCTACGAGCAGTACTTC
NA	17	NA	TRBV19	TRBJ2-2	CASSPRGSAGWTGELFF	TGTGCCAGTAGTCCTCGGGGTAGCGCTGGATGGACCGGGGAGCTGTTTTTT
NA	14	NA	TRBV6-5	TRBJ2-2	CASIDRRGGGELFF	TGTGCCAGCATAGACCGCCGGGGTGGGGGGGAGCTGTTTTTT
NA	15	NA	TRBV6-5	TRBJ1-1	CASSPPTVLNTEAFF	TGTGCCAGCAGTCCCCCGACAGTACTGAACACTGAAGCTTTCTTT
TRBD1	16	once	TRBV14	TRBJ1-1	CASSLSLTGTNTEAFF	TGTGCCAGCAGCCTCTCCCTGACAGGGACAAACACTGAAGCTTTCTTT
NA	11	NA	TRBV30	TRBJ2-7	CALTDSYEQYF	TGTGCCTTGACCGACAGCTACGAGCAGTACTTC
NA	14	NA	TRBV5-1	TRBJ2-5	CASSMEAGRETQYF	TGCGCCAGCAGCATGGAGGCAGGGAGGGAGACCCAGTACTTC
NA	16	NA	TRBV5-8	TRBJ1-3	CASSLGQFYSGNTIYF	TGTGCCAGCAGCCTAGGACAGTTTTACTCTGGAAACACCATATATTTT
TRBD1	15	NA	TRBV25-1	TRBJ2-5	CASGIPGQGEETQYF	TGTGCCAGCGGGATACCGGGACAGGGCGAGGAGACCCAGTACTTC
TRBD2	17	NA	TRBV5-1	TRBJ2-7	CASSPSGGSGSKYEQYF	TGCGCCAGCAGCCCTTCTGGTGGTAGCGGGAGTAAATACGAGCAGTACTTC